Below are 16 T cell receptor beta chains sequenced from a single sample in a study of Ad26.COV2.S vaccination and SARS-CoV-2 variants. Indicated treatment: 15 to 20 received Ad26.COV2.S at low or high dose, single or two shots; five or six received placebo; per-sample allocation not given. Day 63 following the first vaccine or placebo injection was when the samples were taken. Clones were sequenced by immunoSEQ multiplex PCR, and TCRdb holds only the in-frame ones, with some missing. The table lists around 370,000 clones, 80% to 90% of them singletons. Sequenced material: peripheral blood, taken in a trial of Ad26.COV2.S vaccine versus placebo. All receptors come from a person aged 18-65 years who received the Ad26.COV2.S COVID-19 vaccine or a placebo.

The DNA of the CDR3 is TGTGCCAGCAGCGTAGTGGAGGGAACGGTTGAAGCTTTCTTT. Translation: CASSVVEGTVEAFF. The chain joins TRBV9 to TRBJ1-1; D unresolved. Trimming took off 0 bases at V and 7 bases at J, with 13 bases between the two ends. CDR3 length: 14 residues. Germline CDR1 SGDLS, CDR2 YYNGEE.

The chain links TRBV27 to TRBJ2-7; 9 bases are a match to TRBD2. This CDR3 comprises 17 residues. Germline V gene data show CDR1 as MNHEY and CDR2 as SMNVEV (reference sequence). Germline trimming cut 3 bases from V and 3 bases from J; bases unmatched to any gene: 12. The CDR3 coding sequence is TGTGCCAGCAGTTTCCGGGGGGTAGCGGGAGCAAACTACGAGCAGTACTTC. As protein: CASSFRGVAGANYEQYF.

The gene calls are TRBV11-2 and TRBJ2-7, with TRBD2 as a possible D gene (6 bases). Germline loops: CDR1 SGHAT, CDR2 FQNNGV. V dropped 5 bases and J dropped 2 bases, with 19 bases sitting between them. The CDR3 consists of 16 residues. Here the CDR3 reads CASSGRIAVIPYEQYF. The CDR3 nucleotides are TGTGCCAGCAGCGGGCGAATAGCGGTCATACCCTACGAGCAGTACTTC.

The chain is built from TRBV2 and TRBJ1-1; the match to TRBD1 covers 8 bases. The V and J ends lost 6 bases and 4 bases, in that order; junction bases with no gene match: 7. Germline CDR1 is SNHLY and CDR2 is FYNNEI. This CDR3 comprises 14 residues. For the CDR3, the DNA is TGTGCCAGCAGGACAGGGGCTTGGGGCACTGAAGCTTTCTTT. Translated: CASRTGAWGTEAFF.

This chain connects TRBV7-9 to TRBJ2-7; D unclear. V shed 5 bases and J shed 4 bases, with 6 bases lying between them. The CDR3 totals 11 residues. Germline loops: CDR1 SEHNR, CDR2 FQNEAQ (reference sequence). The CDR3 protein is CASSPKYEQYF. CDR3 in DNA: TGTGCCAGCAGCCCTAAATACGAGCAGTACTTC.

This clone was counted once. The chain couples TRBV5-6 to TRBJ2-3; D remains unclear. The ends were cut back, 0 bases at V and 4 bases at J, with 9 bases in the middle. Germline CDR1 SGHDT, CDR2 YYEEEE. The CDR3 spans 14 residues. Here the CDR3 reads CASSLGPRPDTQYF. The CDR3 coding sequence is TGTGCCAGCAGCTTGGGGCCTCGGCCAGATACGCAGTATTTT.

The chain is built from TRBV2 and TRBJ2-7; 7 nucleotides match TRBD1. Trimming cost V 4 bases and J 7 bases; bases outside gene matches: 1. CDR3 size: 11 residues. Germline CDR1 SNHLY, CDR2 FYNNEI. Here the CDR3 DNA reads TGTGCCAGCAGTGCCAGGGGGGAGCAGTACTTC. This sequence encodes CASSARGEQYF.

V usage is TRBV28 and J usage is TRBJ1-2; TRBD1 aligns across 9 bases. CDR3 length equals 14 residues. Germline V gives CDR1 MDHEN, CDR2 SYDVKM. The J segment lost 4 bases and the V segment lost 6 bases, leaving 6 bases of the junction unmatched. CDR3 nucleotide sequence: TGTGCCAGCAGCCCCGGGACAGGGATCTATGGCTACACCTTC. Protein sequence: CASSPGTGIYGYTF.

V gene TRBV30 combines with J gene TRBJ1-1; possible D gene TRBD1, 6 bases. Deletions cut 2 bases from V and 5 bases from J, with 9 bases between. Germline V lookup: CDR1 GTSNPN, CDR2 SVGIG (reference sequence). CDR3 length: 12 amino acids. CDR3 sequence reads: CAWSPQGTEAFF. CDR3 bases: TGTGCCTGGAGTCCCCAGGGGACTGAAGCTTTCTTT.

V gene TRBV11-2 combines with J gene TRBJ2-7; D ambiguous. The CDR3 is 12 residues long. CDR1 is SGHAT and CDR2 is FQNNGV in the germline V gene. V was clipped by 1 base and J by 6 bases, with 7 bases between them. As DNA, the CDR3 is TGTGCCAGCAGCTTAGTGTTAGGCGAGCAGTACTTC. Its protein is CASSLVLGEQYF.

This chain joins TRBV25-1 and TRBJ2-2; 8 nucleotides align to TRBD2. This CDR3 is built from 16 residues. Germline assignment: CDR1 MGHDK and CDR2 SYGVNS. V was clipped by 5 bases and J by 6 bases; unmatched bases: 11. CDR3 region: CASSPYPSGSAGELFF. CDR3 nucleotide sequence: TGTGCCAGCAGTCCCTACCCTAGCGGGTCTGCCGGGGAGCTGTTTTTT.

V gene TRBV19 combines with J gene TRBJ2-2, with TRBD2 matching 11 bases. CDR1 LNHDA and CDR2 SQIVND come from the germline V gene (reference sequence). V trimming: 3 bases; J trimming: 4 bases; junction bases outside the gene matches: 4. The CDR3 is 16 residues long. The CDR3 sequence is CASSIVAGGRTGELFF. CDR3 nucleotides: TGTGCCAGTAGTATCGTAGCGGGGGGGCGCACCGGGGAGCTGTTTTTT.

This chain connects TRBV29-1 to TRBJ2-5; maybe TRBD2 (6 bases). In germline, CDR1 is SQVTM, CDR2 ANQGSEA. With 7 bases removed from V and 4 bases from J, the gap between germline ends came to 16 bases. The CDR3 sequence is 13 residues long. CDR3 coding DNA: TGCAGCGCCGAGAGGGGAGGTGGAGAGACCCAGTACTTC. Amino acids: CSAERGGGETQYF.

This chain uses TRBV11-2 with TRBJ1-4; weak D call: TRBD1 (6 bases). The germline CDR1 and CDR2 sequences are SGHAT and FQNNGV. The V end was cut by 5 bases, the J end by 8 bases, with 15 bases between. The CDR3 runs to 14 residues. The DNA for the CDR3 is TGTGCCAGCAGCCCGCGACAGGTTGTGGAAAAACTGTTTTTT. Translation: CASSPRQVVEKLFF. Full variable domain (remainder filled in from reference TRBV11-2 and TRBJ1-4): EAGVAQSPRYKIIEKRQSVAFWCNPISGHATLYWYQQILGQGPKLLIQFQNNGVVDDSQLPKDRFSAERLKGVDSTLKIQPAKLEDSAVYLCASSPRQVVEKLFFGSGTQLSVL.

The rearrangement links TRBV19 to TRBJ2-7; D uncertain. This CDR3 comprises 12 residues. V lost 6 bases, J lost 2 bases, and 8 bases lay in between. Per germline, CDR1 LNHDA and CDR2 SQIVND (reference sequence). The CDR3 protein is CASRAETYEQYF. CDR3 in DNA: TGTGCCAGTAGAGCCGAGACCTACGAGCAGTACTTC.

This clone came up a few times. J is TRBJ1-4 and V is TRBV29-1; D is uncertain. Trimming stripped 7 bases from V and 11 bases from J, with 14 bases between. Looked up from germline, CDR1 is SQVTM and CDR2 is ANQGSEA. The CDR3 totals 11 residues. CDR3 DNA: TGCAGCGGCGAACTGATGGCCAAACTGTTTTTT. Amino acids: CSGELMAKLFF. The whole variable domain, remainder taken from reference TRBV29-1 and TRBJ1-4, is SAVISQKPSRDICQRGTSLTIQCQVDSQVTMMFWYRQQPGQSLTLIATANQGSEATYESGFVIDKFPISRPNLTFSTLTVSNMSPEDSSIYLCSGELMAKLFFGSGTQLSVL.